This entry describes one T cell receptor beta chain. This record comes from a study of blood T cell repertoires in COVID-19. Overall study: T cells, B-cell-depleted T cells, or PBMCs supplied cDNA or gDNA.

TCRdb's table, derived via immunoSEQ multiplex PCR, lists solely in-frame clones and lacks some. The data hold under 450,000 clones, with 65% to 90% observed a single time. The J segment lost 0 bases and the V segment lost 9 bases, leaving 3 bases of the junction unmatched. Germline values: CDR1 SNHLY, CDR2 FYNNEI. The CDR3 consists of 13 residues. The chain joins TRBV2 to TRBJ1-1; TRBD1 matches 8 bases. The specimen was peripheral blood. The source is a woman aged 55-70 years with COVID-19, enrolled during active disease. Written as DNA, the CDR3 is TGTGCCAGTAACAGGGGGTTGAACACTGAAGCTTTCTTT. Amino acids: CASNRGLNTEAFF.